This T cell receptor (beta chain) originates from a study of OX40 agonist ivuxolimab in advanced cancers. Generated by immunoSEQ multiplex PCR, the TCRdb table keeps only in-frame clones and is missing some. Seen here are tens of thousands of clones, around 91% observed once, and the top ten hold 0.94%. Germline V gene lookup returns CDR1 SGHRS and CDR2 YFSETQ. The length of the CDR3 is 15 residues. Deletions cut 4 bases from V and 0 bases from J, with 13 bases between. Sequenced here: CD4+ or CD8+ T cells sorted from blood, sampled in a trial of the OX40 agonist ivuxolimab. This receptor was identified in an adult with an advanced solid tumor such as melanoma, head and neck, liver or kidney cancer. The rearrangement joins TRBV5-1 to TRBJ1-2; D call uncertain. The CDR3 sequence: CASSPSGSTNYGYTF. The CDR3 DNA reads as TGCGCCAGCAGCCCCTCCGGGTCAACTAACTATGGCTACACCTTC.